This record looks at one T cell receptor beta chain sequence and its context. These data come from a study of blood T cell repertoires in COVID-19. Data came from immunoSEQ multiplex PCR; TCRdb stores just in-frame clones and leaves some out. Counted here are about 180,000 clones, about 91% occurring once; the ten biggest clones make up 4% to 5%. Germline trimming cut 2 bases from V and 4 bases from J; bases unmatched to any gene: 4. The CDR3 has 15 amino acids. Germline loops: CDR1 SGHRS, CDR2 YFSETQ. This chain uses TRBV5-1 with TRBJ2-3, with 10 bases lining up with TRBD2. Sequencing used peripheral blood. The clonotype comes from a woman in her thirties with acute or convalescent COVID-19. The CDR3 DNA reads TGCGCCAGCAGCTTAGCCCTAGCGGGAGCAGATACGCAGTATTTT. It specifies CASSLALAGADTQYF.